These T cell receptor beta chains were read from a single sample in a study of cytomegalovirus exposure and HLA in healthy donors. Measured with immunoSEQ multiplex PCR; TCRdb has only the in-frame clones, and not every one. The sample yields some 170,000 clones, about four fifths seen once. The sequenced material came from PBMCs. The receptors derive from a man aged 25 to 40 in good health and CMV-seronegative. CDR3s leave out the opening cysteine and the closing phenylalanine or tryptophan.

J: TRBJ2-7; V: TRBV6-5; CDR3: ASSISGNSHEQY
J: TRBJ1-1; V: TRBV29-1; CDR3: SVFTTGANTEAF
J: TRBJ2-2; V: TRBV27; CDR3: ASPTMVSGLAFNTGELF
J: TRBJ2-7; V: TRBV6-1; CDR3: ASSDGTGSYEQY
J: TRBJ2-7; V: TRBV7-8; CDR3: ASSLGLPGYEQY
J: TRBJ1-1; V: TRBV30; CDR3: AWSKPREGTEAF
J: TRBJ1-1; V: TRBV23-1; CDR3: AKQGVNTEAF
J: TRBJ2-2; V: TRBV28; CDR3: ASIGAGQISVGELF
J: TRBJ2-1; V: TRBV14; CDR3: ASSGTSGYNEQF
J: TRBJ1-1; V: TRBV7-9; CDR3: ASSLGASEAF
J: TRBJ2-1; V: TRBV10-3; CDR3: AISLWGPDLF
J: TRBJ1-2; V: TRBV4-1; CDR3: ASSQGAASFYGYT
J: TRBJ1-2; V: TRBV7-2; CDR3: ASSLGPDRGGGYT
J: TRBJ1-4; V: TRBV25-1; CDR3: ASRAIGGAEEKLF
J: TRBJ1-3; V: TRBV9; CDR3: ASSVGGGSGNTIY
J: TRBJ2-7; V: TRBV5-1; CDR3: ASSLGLAGTKEEQY
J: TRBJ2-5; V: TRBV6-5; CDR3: ASSYSIGIQETQY
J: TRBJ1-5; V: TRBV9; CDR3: ASSATAGGNQPQH
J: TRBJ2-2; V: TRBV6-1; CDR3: ASSERWSFTGELF
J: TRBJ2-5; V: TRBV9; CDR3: ASSVGGGRETQY
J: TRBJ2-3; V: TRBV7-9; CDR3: ASSLLRDTQY
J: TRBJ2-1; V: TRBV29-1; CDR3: SVEGTLSYNEQF